The TCR beta chain under discussion was sequenced for a study of molecular identifiers for immune sequencing clone quantification. In its sample, this clonotype was seen a few times. The CDR3 covers 13 residues. The V gene end was trimmed by 10 bases and the J gene end by 2 bases; junction bases not matched to a gene: 5. The germline V gene encodes CDR1 SNHLY and CDR2 FYNNEI. Via MiXCR, TCRdb re-called the PCR reads, giving one row per CDR3 protein. Among about half a million distinct CDR3 sequences listed, around 23% were seen once. The chain joins TRBV2 to TRBJ2-7, with 10 bases identical to TRBD2. This receptor was taken from a human donor in good health. Some libraries in this study had Jurkat cell RNA spiked in. Source material: naive CD8+ T cells from blood, with Jurkat cell RNA spiked in. Subset noted: FACS-sorted CD8+CD4-CCR7+CD45RA+ naive T cells. CDR3 coding DNA: TGTGCCATCAGGACTAGCGGTACCTACGAGCAGTACTTC. Translating it yields CAIRTSGTYEQYF.